The 16 T cell receptor beta chains below all came from one sample that was sequenced in a study of STAT5B mutations in CD4+ large granular lymphocyte leukemia (dated by TCRdb to the early 2020s). The library was generated by the immunoSEQ multiplex PCR assay. Imported from immuneACCESS, the table was reduced by TCRdb to in-frame sequences with V and J called. These copies leave out some clones; in studies compared against another copy, an unresolved V gene accounts for under half, and the cause of the remainder is not known. The sample table lists under 35,000 clones, 71% of them with a count of one. The ten largest clones take up approximately 0.43% of the sample. The sequencing input was CD4+ T cells from blood buffy coats. Receptors originate from a human donor in good health.

This clone was seen more than once but under ten times. The chain combines TRBV5-6 with TRBJ1-2, with a possible D match to TRBD1 (5 bases). The CDR3 is 14 amino acids. Germline CDR1 is SGHDT and CDR2 is YYEEEE. Between the trimmed V and J ends, which lost 3 bases and 2 bases, there was a span of 11 bases. Written as DNA, the CDR3 is TGTGCCAGCAGCTCCGGGACGGCAAACTATGGCTACACCTTC. Encoded protein: CASSSGTANYGYTF.

This clone appeared once. The chain carries TRBV15 and TRBJ2-5; no reliable D call. Germline-derived CDR1 and CDR2 are LNHNV and YYDKDF (reference sequence). Trimming left V 0 bases short and J 4 bases short, with 6 bases between. This CDR3 spans 13 amino acids. The CDR3 is CATSRDIGETQYF. The CDR3, as DNA: TGTGCCACCAGCAGAGATATCGGAGAGACCCAGTACTTC.

The V and J genes are TRBV10-3 and TRBJ1-6; possibly TRBD1 for D (6 bases). This CDR3 has 15 amino acids. V was shortened by 3 bases and J by 12 bases, with 18 bases between the two germline ends. Germline CDR1 is ENHRY and CDR2 is SYGVKD. The DNA for the CDR3 is TGTGCCATCAGTGATGCTCCAGGGGACCGCGAACCCCTCCACTTT. Protein product: CAISDAPGDREPLHF.

The chain links TRBV18 to TRBJ1-5; possible D gene TRBD1, 6 bases. CDR1 and CDR2 (germline): KGHSH, LQKENI. Trimming removed 5 bases at V and 6 bases at J, with 17 bases between. The CDR3 spans 15 residues. CDR3 coding DNA: TGTGCCAGCTCAACACTGGGGGGGGCCGGTCAGCCCCAGCATTTT. Translation gives CASSTLGGAGQPQHF.

This chain connects TRBV5-8 to TRBJ1-1; 9 nucleotides match TRBD1. Trimming removed 4 bases from V and 0 bases from J; junction bases left unmatched: 7. The CDR3 has 16 residues. CDR1 and CDR2 from the germline V gene are SGHTS and YDEGEE. The CDR3 bases are TGTGCCAGCAGCCCTGGACAGGGGCGGTTGAACACTGAAGCTTTCTTT. Encoded protein: CASSPGQGRLNTEAFF.

This rearrangement joins TRBV4-1 to TRBJ1-4; a possible D gene is TRBD1 (6 bases). The V gene's germline CDR1 is MGHRA and CDR2 YSYEKL. The CDR3 loop spans 15 amino acids. Trimming stripped 5 bases from V and 5 bases from J, with 15 bases between. The CDR3 here is CASSGRQGWNEKLFF. CDR3 coding DNA: TGCGCCAGCAGCGGACGCCAGGGGTGGAATGAAAAACTGTTTTTT.

The chain links TRBV5-4 to TRBJ2-2; 14 nucleotides align to TRBD2. The V segment lost 3 bases and the J segment 4 bases; nucleotides outside the gene matches: 14. This CDR3 region has 20 residues. The germline V gene encodes CDR1 SGHNT and CDR2 YYREEE (reference sequence). The CDR3 is CASSSGLAGGSSRTTGELFF. For the CDR3, the DNA is TGTGCCAGCAGCTCTGGACTAGCGGGAGGTTCTAGTCGTACCACCGGGGAGCTGTTTTTT.

The chain is built from TRBV7-9 and TRBJ2-5, with 8 bases matching TRBD1. This CDR3 comprises 15 residues. Germline V gene data show CDR1 as SEHNR and CDR2 as FQNEAQ (reference sequence). The V and J ends lost 3 bases and 5 bases, in that order; junction bases with no gene match: 8. The CDR3 is CASSLGQASGETQYF. The CDR3, as DNA: TGTGCCAGCAGCTTGGGACAGGCAAGTGGGGAGACCCAGTACTTC.

CDR3 region: CASSLVGRVNTEAFF. In DNA, the CDR3 is TGTGCCAGCAGCTTGGTAGGCAGGGTGAACACTGAAGCTTTCTTT. J is TRBJ1-1 and V is TRBV5-4, with TRBD1 as a possible D gene (5 bases). The CDR3 spans 15 residues. Per germline, CDR1 SGHNT and CDR2 YYREEE (reference sequence). Deletions cut 0 bases from V and 0 bases from J, with 9 bases between.

The chain is built from TRBV10-3 and TRBJ1-5; the match to TRBD1 covers 9 bases. CDR1 is ENHRY, CDR2 SYGVKD, per germline. This CDR3 has 15 amino acids. V lost 2 bases, J lost 2 bases, and 1 base stayed unmatched. CDR3 loop: CAISETGGGNQPQHF. CDR3 nucleotides: TGTGCCATCAGTGAGACAGGGGGCGGCAATCAGCCCCAGCATTTT.

Worth noting for this clone: The junction differs from germline at one of its ends, possibly a read error. Other nucleotide sequences from this sample produce the same CDR3. The rearrangement uses TRBV2 and TRBJ1-3; maybe TRBD1 (5 bases). Germline V gene data show CDR1 as SNHLY and CDR2 as FYNNEI. The CDR3 length is 15 residues. CDR3 sequence: CASSVGQGGGNTIYF. The CDR3 DNA reads TGCGCCAGCAGTGTTGGTCAGGGAGGAGGAAACACCATATATTTT. The entire variable domain, with the rest obtained from reference TRBV2 and TRBJ1-3, is as follows: EPEVTQTPSHQVTQMGQEVILRCVPISNHLYFYWYRQILGQKVEFLVSFYNNEISEKSEIFDDQFSVERPDGSNFTLKIRSTKLEDSAMYFCASSVGQGGGNTIYFGEGSWLTVV.

The genes are TRBV11-3 and TRBJ2-5; a weak D match, TRBD2 (5 bases). V gave up 5 bases and J gave up 0 bases, with 7 bases separating them. The CDR3 loop spans 13 amino acids. The germline V gene encodes CDR1 SGHNT and CDR2 YENEEA. This CDR3 reads CASSPRDQETQYF. The CDR3 region has the DNA TGTGCCAGCAGCCCGAGGGACCAAGAGACCCAGTACTTC.

The V and J genes are TRBV18 and TRBJ1-1; a weak D match, TRBD1 (5 bases). V lost 1 base and J 7 bases, leaving 10 bases between the germline ends. Germline CDR1 reads KGHSH; CDR2 reads LQKENI. CDR3 length: 13 amino acids. For the CDR3, the DNA is TGTGCCAGCTCACCACAAGGGGAGGGTGAAGCTTTCTTT. Residues: CASSPQGEGEAFF.

This clone turned up a few times. The CDR3 coding sequence is TGCGCCAGCAGCCAAGAGAACAGCTTTAACTATGGCTACACCTTC. Protein sequence: CASSQENSFNYGYTF. The V and J genes are TRBV4-1 and TRBJ1-2; D unclear. The germline V gene has CDR1 MGHRA and CDR2 YSYEKL. CDR3 length equals 15 residues. V shed 0 bases and J shed 1 base, with 9 bases lying between them.

The chain combines TRBV18 with TRBJ1-3, with D unresolved. Germline values: CDR1 KGHSH, CDR2 LQKENI. This CDR3 is 12 amino acids long. The ends were cut back, 4 bases at V and 3 bases at J, with 4 bases in the middle. The CDR3 DNA sequence: TGTGCCAGCTCACAAATTGGAAACACCATATATTTT. Translation: CASSQIGNTIYF.

The CDR3 bases are TGCGCCAGCAGCCAAGATTCAGGATTTAAGGGGGAGCTGTTTTTT. Its protein is CASSQDSGFKGELFF. V is TRBV4-1 and J is TRBJ2-2; D is unresolved. Deletions cut 0 bases from V and 8 bases from J, with 13 bases between. Germline V gives CDR1 MGHRA, CDR2 YSYEKL. This CDR3 spans 15 amino acids.